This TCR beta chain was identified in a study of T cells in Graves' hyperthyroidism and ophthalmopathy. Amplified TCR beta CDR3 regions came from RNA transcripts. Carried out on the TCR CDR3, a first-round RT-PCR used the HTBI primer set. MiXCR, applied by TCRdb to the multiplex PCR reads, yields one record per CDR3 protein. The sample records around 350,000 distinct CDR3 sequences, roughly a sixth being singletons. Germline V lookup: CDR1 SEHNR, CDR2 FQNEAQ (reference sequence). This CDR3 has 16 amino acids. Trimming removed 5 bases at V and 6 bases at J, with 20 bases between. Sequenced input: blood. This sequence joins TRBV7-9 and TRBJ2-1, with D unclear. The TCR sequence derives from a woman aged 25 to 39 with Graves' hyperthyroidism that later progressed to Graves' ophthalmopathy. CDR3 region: CASSPPAKLRSNEQFF. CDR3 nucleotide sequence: TGTGCCAGCAGCCCCCCCGCTAAATTACGGAGCAATGAGCAGTTCTTC. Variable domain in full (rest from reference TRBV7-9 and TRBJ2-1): DTGVSQNPRHKITKRGQNVTFRCDPISEHNRLYWYRQTLGQGPEFLTYFQNEAQLEKSRLLSDRFSAERPKGSFSTLEIQRTEQGDSAMYLCASSPPAKLRSNEQFFGPGTRLTVL.